This TCR beta chain originates from a study of T cell changes during pregnancy in multiple sclerosis. Generated by immunoSEQ multiplex PCR, the TCRdb table keeps only in-frame clones and is missing some. The table records some 80,000 clones, 90% to 95% of them present only once. The CDR3 is 14 amino acids. This material consisted of peripheral blood, taken in the second trimester of pregnancy. This clonotype was sampled from a female donor with multiple sclerosis, enrolled in a pregnancy study. The chain links TRBV1 to TRBJ2-1; TRBD2 reflects the table's D call only, with no check against the DNA. TRBV1 is noted as a pseudogene. The CDR3: CTSSPTEGPHEQFF. For the CDR3, the DNA is TGCACCAGCAGCCCGACGGAGGGGCCCCATGAGCAGTTCTTC.